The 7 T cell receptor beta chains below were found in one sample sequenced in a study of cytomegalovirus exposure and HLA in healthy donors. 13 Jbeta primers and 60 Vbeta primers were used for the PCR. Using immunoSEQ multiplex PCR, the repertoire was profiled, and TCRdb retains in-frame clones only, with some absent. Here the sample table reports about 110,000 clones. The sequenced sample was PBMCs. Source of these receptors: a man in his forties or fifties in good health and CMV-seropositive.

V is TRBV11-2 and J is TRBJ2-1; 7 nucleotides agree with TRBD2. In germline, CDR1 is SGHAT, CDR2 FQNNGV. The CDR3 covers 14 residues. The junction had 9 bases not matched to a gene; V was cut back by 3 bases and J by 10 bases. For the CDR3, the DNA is TGTGCCAGCAGCTTTGGGACTACGGCCCAAGAGCAGTTCTTC. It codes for CASSFGTTAQEQFF.

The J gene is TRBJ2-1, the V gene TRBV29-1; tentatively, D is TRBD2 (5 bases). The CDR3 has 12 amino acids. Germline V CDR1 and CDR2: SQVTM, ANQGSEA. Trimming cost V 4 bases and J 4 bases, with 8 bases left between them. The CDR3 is CSVGGPYNEQFF. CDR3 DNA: TGCAGCGTTGGCGGGCCGTACAATGAGCAGTTCTTC.

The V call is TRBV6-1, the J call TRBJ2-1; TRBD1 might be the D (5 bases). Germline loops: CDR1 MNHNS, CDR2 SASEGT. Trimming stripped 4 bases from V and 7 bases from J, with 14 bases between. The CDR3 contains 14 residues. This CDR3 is CASSARSGLNEQFF. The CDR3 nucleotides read TGTGCCAGCAGTGCCCGATCAGGGTTGAATGAGCAGTTCTTC.

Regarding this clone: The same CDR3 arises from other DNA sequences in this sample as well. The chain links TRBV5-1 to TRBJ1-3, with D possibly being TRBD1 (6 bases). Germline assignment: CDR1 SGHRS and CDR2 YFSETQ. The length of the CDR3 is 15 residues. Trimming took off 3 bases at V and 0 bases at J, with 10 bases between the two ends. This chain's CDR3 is CASSSTGDSGNTIYF. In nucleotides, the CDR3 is TGCGCCAGCAGCTCGACAGGTGACTCTGGAAACACCATATATTTT.

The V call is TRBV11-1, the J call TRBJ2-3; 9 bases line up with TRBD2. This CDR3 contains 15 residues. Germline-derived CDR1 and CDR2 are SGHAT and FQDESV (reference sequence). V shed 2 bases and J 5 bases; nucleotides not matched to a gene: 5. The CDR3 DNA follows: TGTGCCAGCAGCTTAATAGCGGGAGTGGTAGATACGCAGTATTTT. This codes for CASSLIAGVVDTQYF.

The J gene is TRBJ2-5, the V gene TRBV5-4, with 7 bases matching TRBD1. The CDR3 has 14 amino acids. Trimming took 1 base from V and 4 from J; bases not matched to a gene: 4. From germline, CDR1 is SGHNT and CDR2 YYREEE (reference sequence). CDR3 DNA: TGTGCCAGCAGCTTGTCGACAGGGTCAGAGACCCAGTACTTC. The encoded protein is CASSLSTGSETQYF.

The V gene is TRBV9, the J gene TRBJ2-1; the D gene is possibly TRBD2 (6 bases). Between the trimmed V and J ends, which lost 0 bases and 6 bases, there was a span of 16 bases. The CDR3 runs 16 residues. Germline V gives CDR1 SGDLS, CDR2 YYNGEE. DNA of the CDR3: TGTGCCAGCAGCGTAGCGGGTAGCGGTTACTCCAATGAGCAGTTCTTC. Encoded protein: CASSVAGSGYSNEQFF.